The source of this T cell receptor beta chain is a study of T cell repertoires in cytomegalovirus infection. The overall study: CMV infection together with matching HLA type was indicated by public TCR beta signatures.

The CDR3 has 15 amino acids. The V end was cut by 2 bases, the J end by 5 bases, with 15 bases between. In germline, CDR1 is MGHRA, CDR2 YSYEKL. This clonotype was seen ten or more times. Its target is not known. From the reads, TCRdb called clonotypes with MiXCR, one entry per CDR3 protein. The table has hundreds of thousands of distinct CDR3 sequences, approximately 18% seen once; the top ten hold roughly 9%. General study results and limits: It was HLA-C-restricted CMV-specific TCR beta clonotypes that dominated the response ex vivo. The study identified carriers of CMV plus the relevant HLA from cumulative public TCR beta family frequency.

V is TRBV4-1 and J is TRBJ1-2; D is ambiguous. The receptor's source is a human donor in good health (CMV status not recorded). Some clones in this sample may be carry-over from other donors' samples. Sequences were obtained from PBMCs. DNA for the CDR3: TGCGCCAGCAGCCAAAAAGAGATGACAAGTTATGGCTACACCTTC. Amino acid sequence: CASSQKEMTSYGYTF.